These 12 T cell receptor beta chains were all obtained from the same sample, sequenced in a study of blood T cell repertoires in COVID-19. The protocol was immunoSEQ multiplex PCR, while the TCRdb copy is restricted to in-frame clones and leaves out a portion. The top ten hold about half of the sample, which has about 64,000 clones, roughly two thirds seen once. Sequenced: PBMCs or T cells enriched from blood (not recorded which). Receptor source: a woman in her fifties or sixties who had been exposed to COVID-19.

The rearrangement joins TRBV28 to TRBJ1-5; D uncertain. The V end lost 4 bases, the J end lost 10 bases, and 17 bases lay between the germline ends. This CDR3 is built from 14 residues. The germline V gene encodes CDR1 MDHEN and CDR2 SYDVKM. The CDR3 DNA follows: TGTGCCAGCAGTTCCGACATCCTCCTAGCACCCCAGCATTTT. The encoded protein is CASSSDILLAPQHF.

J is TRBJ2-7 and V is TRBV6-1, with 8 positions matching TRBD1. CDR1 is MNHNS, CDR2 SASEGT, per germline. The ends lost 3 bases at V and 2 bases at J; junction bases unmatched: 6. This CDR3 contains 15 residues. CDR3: CASSEPGTGTYEQYF. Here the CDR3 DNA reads TGTGCCAGCAGTGAGCCCGGGACAGGCACCTACGAGCAGTACTTC.

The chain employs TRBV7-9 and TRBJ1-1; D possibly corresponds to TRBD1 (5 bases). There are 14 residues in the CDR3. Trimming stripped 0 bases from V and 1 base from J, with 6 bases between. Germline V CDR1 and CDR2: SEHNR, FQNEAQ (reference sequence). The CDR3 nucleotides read TGTGCCAGCAGCTTAGCAGGGGCGAACACTGAAGCTTTCTTT. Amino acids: CASSLAGANTEAFF. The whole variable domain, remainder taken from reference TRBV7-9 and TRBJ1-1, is DTGVSQNPRHKITKRGQNVTFRCDPISEHNRLYWYRQTLGQGPEFLTYFQNEAQLEKSRLLSDRFSAERPKGSFSTLEIQRTEQGDSAMYLCASSLAGANTEAFFGQGTRLTVV.

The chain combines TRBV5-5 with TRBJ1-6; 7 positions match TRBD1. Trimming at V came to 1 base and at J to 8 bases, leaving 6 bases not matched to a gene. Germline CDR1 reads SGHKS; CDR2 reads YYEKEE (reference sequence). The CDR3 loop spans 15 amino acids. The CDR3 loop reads CASSLHSGGDSPLHF. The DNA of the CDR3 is TGTGCCAGCAGCTTGCATTCAGGGGGAGATTCACCCCTCCACTTT.

This chain's CDR3 is CASVAPGTAGTEAFF. CDR3 sequence (DNA): TGTGCCAGCGTAGCTCCCGGGACAGCAGGAACTGAAGCTTTCTTT. The chain uses TRBV28 and TRBJ1-1, with 7 nucleotides matching TRBD1. Trimming cost V 8 bases and J 5 bases; bases outside gene matches: 14. The CDR3 consists of 15 residues. Germline V CDR1 and CDR2: MDHEN, SYDVKM.

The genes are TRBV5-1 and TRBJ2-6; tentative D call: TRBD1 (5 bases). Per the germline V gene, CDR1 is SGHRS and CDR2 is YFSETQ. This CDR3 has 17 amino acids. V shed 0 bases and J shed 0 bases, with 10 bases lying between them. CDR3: CASSLEAQDSGANVLTF. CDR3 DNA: TGCGCCAGCAGCTTGGAGGCACAGGACTCTGGGGCCAACGTCCTGACTTTC.

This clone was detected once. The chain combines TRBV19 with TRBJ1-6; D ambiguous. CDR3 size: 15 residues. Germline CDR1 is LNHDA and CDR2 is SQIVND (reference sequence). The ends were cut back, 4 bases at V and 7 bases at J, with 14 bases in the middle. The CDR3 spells CASSKQEGLNSPLHF. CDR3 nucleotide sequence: TGTGCCAGTAGTAAGCAGGAGGGTTTGAATTCACCCCTCCACTTT.

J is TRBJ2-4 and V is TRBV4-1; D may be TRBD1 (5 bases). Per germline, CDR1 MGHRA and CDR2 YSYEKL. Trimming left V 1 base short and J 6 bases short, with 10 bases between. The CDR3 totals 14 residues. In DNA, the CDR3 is TGCGCCAGCAGCCAAGTAGGGGATCTAAACATTCAGTACTTC. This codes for CASSQVGDLNIQYF.

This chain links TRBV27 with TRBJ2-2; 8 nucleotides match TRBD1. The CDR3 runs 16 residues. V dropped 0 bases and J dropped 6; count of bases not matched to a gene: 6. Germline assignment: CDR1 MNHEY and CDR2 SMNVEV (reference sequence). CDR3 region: CASSLSLTGAAGELFF. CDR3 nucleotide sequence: TGTGCCAGCAGTTTATCTTTGACAGGGGCGGCCGGGGAGCTGTTTTTT.

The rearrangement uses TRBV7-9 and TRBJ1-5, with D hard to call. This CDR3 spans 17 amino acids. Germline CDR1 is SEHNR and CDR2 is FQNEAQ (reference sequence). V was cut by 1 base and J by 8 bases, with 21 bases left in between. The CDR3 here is CASSLGGSTLRGEPQHF. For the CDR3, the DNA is TGTGCCAGCAGCTTAGGAGGGTCTACGCTGCGTGGGGAGCCCCAGCATTTT. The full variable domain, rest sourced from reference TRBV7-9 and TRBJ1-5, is DTGVSQNPRHKITKRGQNVTFRCDPISEHNRLYWYRQTLGQGPEFLTYFQNEAQLEKSRLLSDRFSAERPKGSFSTLEIQRTEQGDSAMYLCASSLGGSTLRGEPQHFGDGTRLSIL.

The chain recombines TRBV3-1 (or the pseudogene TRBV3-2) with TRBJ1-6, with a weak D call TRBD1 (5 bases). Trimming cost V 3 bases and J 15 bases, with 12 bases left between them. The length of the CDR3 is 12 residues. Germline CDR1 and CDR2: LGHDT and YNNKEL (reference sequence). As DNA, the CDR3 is TGTGCCAGCAGCCAGGGGCCCCCATTCCTCCACTTT. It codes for CASSQGPPFLHF.

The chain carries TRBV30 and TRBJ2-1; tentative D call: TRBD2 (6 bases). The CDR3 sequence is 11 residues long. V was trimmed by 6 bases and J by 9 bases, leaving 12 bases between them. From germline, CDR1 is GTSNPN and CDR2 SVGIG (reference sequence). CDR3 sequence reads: CACNPTSEQFF. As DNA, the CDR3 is TGTGCCTGCAACCCGACTAGTGAGCAGTTCTTC.